The clone carrying this TCR beta chain was seen at least ten times. This specimen belongs to a study of T-cell reconstitution after alpha-beta-depleted transplantation in children. The CDR3 covers 14 residues. Germline V gene lookup returns CDR1 SGHRS and CDR2 YFSETQ. The V end was cut by 1 base, the J end by 2 bases, with 9 bases between. As it was prepared, the TCRbeta library received unique molecular identifiers. Using its own MiXCR run on the PCR reads, TCRdb lists one record per CDR3 protein. The sample records some 70,000 distinct CDR3 sequences, 7% to 8% being singletons. The chain links TRBV5-1 to TRBJ2-5; D is possibly TRBD2 (5 bases). The receptor was derived from a human donor who donated a stem cell graft to a child with acute lymphoblastic leukemia. The sequencing used PBMCs from the stem cell graft donor, collected from the stem cell graft. As DNA, the CDR3 is TGCGCCAGCAGCTTGAGAGGGTCACAAGAGACCCAGTACTTC. It yields the protein CASSLRGSQETQYF.